This TCR beta chain was captured by sequencing in a study of blood T cell repertoires in COVID-19. Study-wide context: Spain, Italy and the United States supplied samples that represented acute and convalescent COVID-19. PBMCs, B-cell-depleted T cells, or T cells were the source of the cDNA or gDNA that made up the material.

Germline V gene lookup returns CDR1 SGHTA and CDR2 FQGNSA. Trimming pared 1 base from V and 7 bases from J, leaving 10 bases between. This CDR3 is 13 amino acids long. The method was immunoSEQ multiplex PCR; TCRdb's version includes in-frame clones alone and lacks a portion of them. Of some 30,000 clones in the sample, approximately 86% were seen once. J is TRBJ2-5 and V is TRBV7-2, with D perhaps matching TRBD1 (5 bases). This receptor was taken from a woman between 65 and 79 years old with active COVID-19. Sequencing was done on a sample of peripheral blood. The CDR3 DNA is TGTGCCAGCAGCTTAGATCAGGGCGGGACCCAGTACTTC. It is translated as CASSLDQGGTQYF.